This T cell receptor (beta chain) was captured by sequencing in a study of shared clonotypes between healthy human individuals. Trimming shortened V by 4 bases and J by 1 base, and 10 bases separated the two germline ends. The germline gives CDR1 MDHEN, CDR2 SYDVKM. The CDR3 length is 14 residues. The authors distributed each subset's genomic DNA evenly over several immunoSEQ plates. The method was immunoSEQ multiplex PCR; TCRdb's version includes in-frame clones alone and lacks a portion of them. The sample carries about 490,000 clones, about three quarters recorded once. Every donor, a Caucasian adult, lived in Nashville, Tennessee.

Sequencing was performed on PBMCs. This clonotype was sampled from a woman aged 40 to 55 in good health. Some clones in this sample may be carry-over from other donors' samples. The chain uses TRBV28 and TRBJ1-2, with D perhaps TRBD1 (5 bases). The CDR3 spells CASSSGRSNYGYTF. The DNA for the CDR3 is TGTGCCAGCAGTTCGGGACGGAGTAACTATGGCTACACCTTC.